This TCR beta chain stems from a study of blood T cell repertoires in COVID-19 (TCRdb year 2020). Looking at the study overall: The collaborator samples originated in the United States, Italy and Spain and spanned the acute and convalescent phases of COVID-19. The prospective study material was composed of cDNA or gDNA derived from T cells, B-cell-depleted T cells, or PBMCs. Subjects who had been exposed to COVID-19, were actively infected with it, or had recovered from it provided the deeply sampled blood TCRbeta repertoires that made up the dataset. The repertoires were released in a freely available public database intended as a resource for research on the immune response to SARS-CoV-2. The samples were drawn from two sources: the first 160 participants of the ongoing ImmuneRACE study, and fewer than 1,500 subjects contributed by 6 global collaborators. The sample metadata nearly always contained a de-identified subject ID, COVID-19 status, age in years and sex. Where available, HLA class I and class II types were obtained from metadata supplied by the sample provider rather than from assay-based typing.

A distance of 14 bases separates the germline ends of V and J, which lose 4 bases and 5 bases respectively. The germline V gene (reference sequence) gives CDR1 as LGHDT and CDR2 as YNNKEL. The CDR3, cysteine through phenylalanine, is 14 amino acids long. Only the CDR3 DNA stays, 42 bases, in frame from base 1. Broader findings and caveats from the paper: Clinical and demographic metadata were provided uncurated, with the amount varying by source and participant.

The immunoSEQ Assay, a bias-controlled multiplex PCR, was used to amplify TCRbeta CDR3 regions from genomic DNA. The authors' pipeline ran thus. Within the assay, amplification of reference gene primers was used to estimate how many nucleated cells each sample contained. To quantify the absolute abundance of each unique TCRbeta CDR3 rearrangement, sequence reads were collapsed and filtered. Productive Simpson clonality was computed per sample as the square root of Simpson's diversity index over productive rearrangements. Drawn from immuneACCESS, this table holds only the in-frame rearrangements with V and J called that TCRdb kept. Clones are partly lost; checked studies trace under half to an unresolved V gene and leave the rest unexplained. The D gene and trimming were derived from the DNA, and the V and J assignments and clone size from that table. The sample table lists some 420,000 clones, roughly nine tenths of them with a count of one. Roughly 1.1% of the sample is taken by the ten largest.

On this clone itself: There is no known antigen for this receptor. No much larger clone exists at a distance of one base, and base qualities are not known.

Participants in the prospective study were enrolled through a virtual design, were aged roughly 18 to 100 years, and lived in about 25 United States geographic areas. To assign participants to cohorts, the prospective study relied on clinical history that participants themselves reported in a screening survey and a study questionnaire. Recovered participants in ImmuneRACE Cohort 3 were defined as having two consecutive negative NP/OP PCR tests, clearance from a healthcare professional, or resolution of symptoms. Mobile phlebotomists in the prospective study collected whole blood, serum and a nasopharyngeal or oropharyngeal swab from every participant. Over a 2-month period, participants in the prospective study had the option of providing additional blood draws and questionnaires. Before DNA extraction, prospective study blood samples were shipped either frozen or at room temperature.

This TCR came from a man aged 25-45 years who had recovered from COVID-19. Sequenced sample: PBMCs or T cells enriched from blood (not recorded which). The chain is made from TRBV3-1 (or the pseudogene TRBV3-2) and TRBJ1-1; TRBD1 might be the D gene, on 6 matching bases. Here the CDR3 is given as CASSRNQGMTEAFF. The DNA sequence is as follows: TGTGCCAGCAGCCGGAACCAGGGGATGACTGAAGCTTTCTTT.